Sequencing of this T cell receptor beta chain was carried out in a study of blood T cell repertoires in COVID-19. The repertoire was sequenced with immunoSEQ multiplex PCR; TCRdb's copy has only in-frame clones and lacks some. Of approximately 300,000 clones listed, 85% were seen once; the top ten hold 1.9%. Trimming removed 2 bases from V and 6 bases from J, with 12 bases in between. Germline V gives CDR1 SGHRS, CDR2 YFSETQ. The CDR3 length is 13 residues. The sequencing sample was made of PBMCs or T cells enriched from blood (not recorded which). V usage is TRBV5-1 and J usage is TRBJ2-7; TRBD1 might be the D (5 bases). This TCR was recovered from a woman aged 25 to 39 who had been exposed to COVID-19. The CDR3 here is CASSFQGVPEQYF. As DNA, the CDR3 is TGCGCCAGCAGCTTTCAGGGTGTCCCCGAGCAGTACTTC.